This is a list of T cell receptor beta chains from one sample in a study of shared clonotypes between healthy human individuals. The protocol was immunoSEQ multiplex PCR, while the TCRdb copy is restricted to in-frame clones and leaves out a portion. The sample holds roughly 1.4 million clones, less than 99% seen once. The sample taken for sequencing was naive CD4+ T cells sorted from blood. The source is a man aged 25-45 years in good health. CDR3s include the opening cysteine and the closing phenylalanine or tryptophan. D genes are given only for firm matches. Expanded clones get a size class; other rows say once, few or many, or leave the size out.

CDR3aa	CDR3nt	v_gene	j_gene	d_gene	abundance
CASSRRPRETQYF	TGTGCCAGCAGCCGTCGTCCCCGGGAGACCCAGTACTTC	TRBV7-2	TRBJ2-5	NA	NA
CASRPRAANTGELFF	TGTGCCAGCAGGCCACGAGCGGCGAACACCGGGGAGCTGTTTTTT	TRBV6-1	TRBJ2-2	NA	NA
CASSSLRLFDDGYQPQHF	TGTGCCAGCAGTTCTTTGAGACTTTTCGACGATGGGTATCAGCCCCAGCATTTT	TRBV28	TRBJ1-5	NA	once
CASSTLTPDLFRNTIYF	TGTGCCAGCAGCACGCTCACCCCGGACCTTTTTCGTAACACCATATATTTT	TRBV11-2	TRBJ1-3	NA	once
CASSQLGGEQFF	TGTGCCAGCAGTCAATTGGGCGGGGAGCAGTTCTTC	TRBV28	TRBJ2-1	NA	NA
CASSLGPGTGTGVRQPQHF	TGTGCCAGCAGCTTAGGGCCCGGGACCGGGACAGGGGTACGGCAGCCCCAGCATTTT	TRBV7-6	TRBJ1-5	TRBD1	NA
CASSVGFTGELFF	TGTGCCAGCAGTGTAGGTTTTACCGGGGAGCTGTTTTTT	TRBV6-1	TRBJ2-2	NA	NA
CASGHLAGLSTDTQYF	TGTGCCTCTGGCCATCTAGCGGGGCTTAGCACAGATACGCAGTATTTT	TRBV10-3	TRBJ2-3	TRBD2	NA
CAWSGGVNQPQHF	TGTGCCTGGAGTGGGGGGGTCAATCAGCCCCAGCATTTT	TRBV30	TRBJ1-5	NA	NA
CASSDRQGSNQPQHF	TGTGCCAGCAGTGACCGACAGGGTAGCAATCAGCCCCAGCATTTT	TRBV2	TRBJ1-5	TRBD1	NA
CSGQGPYEQYF	TGCAGCGGGCAGGGCCCCTACGAGCAGTACTTC	TRBV29-1	TRBJ2-7	NA	NA
CASSSLGGNKFSGNTIYF	TGCGCCAGCAGTTCTTTGGGCGGGAACAAATTCTCTGGAAACACCATATATTTT	TRBV5-1	TRBJ1-3	NA	NA
CASSLAAKASGIYEQYF	TGTGCCAGCAGCTTGGCGGCTAAGGCTAGCGGGATCTACGAGCAGTACTTC	TRBV5-4	TRBJ2-7	TRBD2	NA
CASKKEGLAGAPNTQYF	TGTGCCAGCAAGAAAGAGGGATTAGCGGGAGCCCCGAATACGCAGTATTTT	TRBV2	TRBJ2-3	TRBD2	NA
CSVERTGSSEQYF	TGCAGCGTTGAGAGGACAGGGTCTTCCGAGCAGTACTTC	TRBV29-1	TRBJ2-7	TRBD1	once
CASRLLSGSEETQYF	TGTGCCAGCAGATTACTTAGCGGGAGCGAAGAGACCCAGTACTTC	TRBV6-5	TRBJ2-5	TRBD2	NA
CASSPSQGVGNTIYF	TGTGCCAGCAGTCCTTCACAGGGAGTCGGAAACACCATATATTTT	TRBV2	TRBJ1-3	NA	NA
CASSEAGRGRHGYTF	TGTGCCAGCAGTGAAGCGGGAAGGGGCAGACATGGCTACACCTTC	TRBV6-1	TRBJ1-2	NA	NA
CASSRQGAIRETQYF	TGTGCCAGCAGCCGACAGGGGGCGATTCGAGAGACCCAGTACTTC	TRBV7-8	TRBJ2-5	TRBD1	NA
CASSLRLNTEAFF	TGTGCCAGCTCCCTGCGATTGAACACTGAAGCTTTCTTT	TRBV11-3	TRBJ1-1	NA	NA
CASSLVRTTSTDTQYF	TGCGCCAGCAGCTTGGTACGGACGACTAGCACAGATACGCAGTATTTT	TRBV5-1	TRBJ2-3	NA	NA
CASRGDSWNTGELFF	TGTGCCAGCAGGGGGGACAGCTGGAACACCGGGGAGCTGTTTTTT	TRBV6-1	TRBJ2-2	TRBD1	NA
CASSVGGDTEAFF	TGTGCCAGCAGCGTAGGGGGCGATACTGAAGCTTTCTTT	TRBV9	TRBJ1-1	NA	NA
CASARDSDYGYTF	TGTGCCAGCGCCCGGGACTCCGACTATGGCTACACCTTC	TRBV6-5	TRBJ1-2	NA	NA
CACELAGGGTEAFF	TGTGCCTGCGAACTAGCAGGGGGCGGCACTGAAGCTTTCTTT	TRBV30	TRBJ1-1	TRBD1	NA
CASSLGPPGAAYEQYF	TGTGCCAGCAGCTTAGGGCCCCCGGGGGCGGCCTACGAGCAGTACTTC	TRBV7-8	TRBJ2-7	NA	NA
CASSQATDTQYF	TGCGCCAGCAGCCAAGCCACAGATACGCAGTATTTT	TRBV4-3	TRBJ2-3	NA	few
CASSFAGGSSTDTQYF	TGTGCCAGCAGCTTCGCAGGCGGGTCTAGCACAGATACGCAGTATTTT	TRBV7-9	TRBJ2-3	NA	NA
CASRPAGGADTQYF	TGTGCCAGCAGACCAGCGGGAGGGGCAGATACGCAGTATTTT	TRBV2	TRBJ2-3	TRBD2	NA
CASSPSRLPTDTQYF	TGTGCCAGCTCACCTTCCCGGTTGCCCACAGATACGCAGTATTTT	TRBV18	TRBJ2-3	NA	NA
CASTGYRANTEAFF	TGTGCCAGTACCGGCTACAGGGCGAACACTGAAGCTTTCTTT	TRBV19	TRBJ1-1	NA	NA
CASRKRDSSYNEQFF	TGTGCCAGCAGAAAAAGGGACAGCTCCTACAATGAGCAGTTCTTC	TRBV6-5	TRBJ2-1	TRBD1	NA
CASWTSLNNEQFF	TGTGCCAGCTGGACTAGCCTAAACAATGAGCAGTTCTTC	TRBV6-1	TRBJ2-1	TRBD2	NA
CASSLRASGNYNEQFF	TGTGCCAGCAGCTTAAGGGCTAGCGGGAACTACAATGAGCAGTTCTTC	TRBV7-6	TRBJ2-1	TRBD2	NA
CASSSPRNRRTSSGNTIYF	TGTGCCAGCAGCTCCCCGAGAAACAGGCGGACGAGCTCTGGAAACACCATATATTTT	TRBV11-2	TRBJ1-3	NA	NA
CASSYRQGRTDTQYF	TGCGCCAGCAGCTATAGACAGGGCCGCACAGATACGCAGTATTTT	TRBV4-1	TRBJ2-3	TRBD1	NA
CASSLGIRSGSPTYEQYF	TGTGCCAGCAGTTTGGGGATTAGATCTGGGTCCCCAACCTACGAGCAGTACTTC	TRBV28	TRBJ2-7	NA	NA
CASRPKDRGVYGYTF	TGTGCCAGCAGACCAAAGGACAGGGGCGTCTATGGCTACACCTTC	TRBV2	TRBJ1-2	TRBD1	NA
CASSLLAGKETQYF	TGTGCCAGCAGTCTTCTAGCGGGAAAAGAGACCCAGTACTTC	TRBV6-5	TRBJ2-5	TRBD2	NA
CAWTLRGLAYNEQFF	TGTGCCTGGACCTTGCGGGGACTAGCCTACAATGAGCAGTTCTTC	TRBV30	TRBJ2-1	TRBD2	NA
CASSEDGLYGYTF	TGTGCCAGCAGCGAGGACGGGCTTTATGGCTACACCTTC	TRBV7-9	TRBJ1-2	NA	NA
CASSLSPTSGVYEQYF	TGCGCCAGCAGCTTGAGTCCCACTAGCGGAGTCTACGAGCAGTACTTC	TRBV5-1	TRBJ2-7	TRBD2	NA
CASSPDRDAGELFF	TGTGCCAGCAGCCCGGACAGGGATGCCGGGGAGCTGTTTTTT	TRBV11-2	TRBJ2-2	TRBD1	NA
CASSVRGFSYDEQFF	TGTGCCAGCAGTGTCAGGGGGTTTAGTTACGATGAGCAGTTCTTC	TRBV6-1	TRBJ2-1	TRBD1	NA
CAGGGTSGMVEQYF	TGTGCCGGAGGAGGGACTAGCGGGATGGTCGAGCAGTACTTC	TRBV28	TRBJ2-7	TRBD2	NA
CASRDRVGKLFF	TGTGCCAGCCGGGACAGGGTGGGAAAACTGTTTTTT	TRBV19	TRBJ1-4	TRBD1	NA
CASSTRVLSYEQYF	TGTGCCAGTAGTACCCGGGTTTTATCCTACGAGCAGTACTTC	TRBV19	TRBJ2-7	NA	NA
CASSRLPGAISEQYF	TGTGCCAGTAGCAGATTACCGGGAGCCATCTCCGAGCAGTACTTC	TRBV19	TRBJ2-7	NA	NA
CASSQDYRALGGRGYNEQFF	TGTGCCAGCAGCCAAGATTATAGGGCCCTGGGAGGGCGAGGGTACAATGAGCAGTTCTTC	TRBV4-2	TRBJ2-1	TRBD2	NA
CASSRLFSTDTQYF	TGTGCCAGCAGCCGGTTGTTTAGCACAGATACGCAGTATTTT	TRBV11-2	TRBJ2-3	NA	NA
CASSPGGQGTNTGELFF	TGTGCCAGCTCACCAGGTGGACAGGGGACGAACACCGGGGAGCTGTTTTTT	TRBV18	TRBJ2-2	TRBD1	NA
CASSPRIGDEQYF	TGTGCCAGCTCACCACGCATTGGGGACGAGCAGTACTTC	TRBV18	TRBJ2-7	NA	NA
CASSLAGQGSYEQYF	TGTGCCAGCAGTTTAGCCGGACAGGGCTCCTACGAGCAGTACTTC	TRBV28	TRBJ2-7	TRBD1	NA
CASSLPSLNEQFF	TGTGCCAGCAGTTTACCTAGCCTCAATGAGCAGTTCTTC	TRBV28	TRBJ2-1	NA	NA